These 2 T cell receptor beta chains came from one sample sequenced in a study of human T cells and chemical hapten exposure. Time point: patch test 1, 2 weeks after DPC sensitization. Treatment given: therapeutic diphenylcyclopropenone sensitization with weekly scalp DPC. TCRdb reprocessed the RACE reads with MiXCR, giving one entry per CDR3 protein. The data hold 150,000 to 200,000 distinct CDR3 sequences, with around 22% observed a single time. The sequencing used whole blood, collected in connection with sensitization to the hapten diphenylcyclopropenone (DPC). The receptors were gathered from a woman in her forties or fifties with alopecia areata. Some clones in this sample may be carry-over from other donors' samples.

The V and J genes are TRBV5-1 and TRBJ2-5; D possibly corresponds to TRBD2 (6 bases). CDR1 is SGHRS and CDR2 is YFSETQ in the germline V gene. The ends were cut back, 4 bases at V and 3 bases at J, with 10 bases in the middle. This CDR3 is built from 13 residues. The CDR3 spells CASSPGSEETQYF. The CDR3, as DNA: TGCGCCAGCAGCCCCGGGAGCGAAGAGACCCAGTACTTC.

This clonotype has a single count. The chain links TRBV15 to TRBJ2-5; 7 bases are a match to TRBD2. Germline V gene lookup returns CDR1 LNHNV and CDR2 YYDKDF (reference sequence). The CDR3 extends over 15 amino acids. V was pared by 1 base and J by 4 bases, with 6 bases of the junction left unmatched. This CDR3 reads CATSRGGRGGETQYF. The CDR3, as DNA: TGTGCCACCAGCAGAGGCGGGAGAGGCGGAGAGACCCAGTACTTC.